This entry concerns a single TCR beta chain. The entry originates in a study of shared clonotypes between healthy human individuals. The protocol was immunoSEQ multiplex PCR, while the TCRdb copy is restricted to in-frame clones and leaves out a portion. Among some 2,400,000 clones listed, approximately 94% were seen once. The germline gives CDR1 SGHVS, CDR2 FQNEAQ. The length of the CDR3 is 15 residues. Unmatched junction bases numbered 10, after V lost 7 bases and J lost 4 bases. This chain links TRBV7-8 with TRBJ2-1; 7 positions match TRBD2. This clonotype originated in a man between 18 and 35 years old in good health. The specimen sequenced was naive CD4+ T cells sorted from blood. Sample subset: CD45RA+ positively selected. The CDR3 loop reads CASTMGTTRYNEQFF. CDR3 nucleotides: TGTGCCAGCACAATGGGGACTACCCGATACAATGAGCAGTTCTTC.